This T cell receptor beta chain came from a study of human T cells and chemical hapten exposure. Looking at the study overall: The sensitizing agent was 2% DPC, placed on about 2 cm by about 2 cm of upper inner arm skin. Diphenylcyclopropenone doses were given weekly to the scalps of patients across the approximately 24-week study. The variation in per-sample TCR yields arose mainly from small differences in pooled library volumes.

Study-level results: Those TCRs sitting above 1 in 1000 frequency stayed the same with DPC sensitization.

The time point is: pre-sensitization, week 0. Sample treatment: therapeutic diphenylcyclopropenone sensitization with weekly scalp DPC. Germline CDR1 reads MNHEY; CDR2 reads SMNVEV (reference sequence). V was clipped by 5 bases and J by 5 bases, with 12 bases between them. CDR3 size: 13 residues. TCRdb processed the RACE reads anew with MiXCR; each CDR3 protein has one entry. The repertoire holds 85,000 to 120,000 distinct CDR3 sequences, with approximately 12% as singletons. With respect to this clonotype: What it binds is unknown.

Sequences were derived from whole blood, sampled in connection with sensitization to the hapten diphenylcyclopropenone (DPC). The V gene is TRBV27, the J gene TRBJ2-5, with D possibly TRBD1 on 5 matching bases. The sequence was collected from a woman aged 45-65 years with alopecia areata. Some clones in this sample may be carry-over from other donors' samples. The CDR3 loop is CASSPQGFETQYF. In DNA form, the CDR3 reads TGTGCCAGCAGTCCTCAGGGTTTCGAGACCCAGTACTTC.